This TCR beta chain was sequenced during a study of shared clonotypes between healthy human individuals. Study summary: CD8 memory received one plate per donor, CD8 naive two, CD4 memory three and CD4 naive three. General study results and limits: A generally larger estimated richness was seen in naive subsets than in memory subsets.

CD45RO negativity and positive selection for CCR7 defined naive CD8 cells, a population that excluded terminally differentiated effector memory CD45RA+ cells. Concerning this clone: Its specificity is unknown.

How the authors handled the data: Owing to the provision of junction-only sequences devoid of quality scores by immunoSEQ, filtering differed. Measured with immunoSEQ multiplex PCR; TCRdb has only the in-frame clones, and not every one. Clonal size and the V and J genes are those of that table, whereas D and trimming came from the DNA. This table has nearly 2 million clones, over 85% appearing once. The CDR3 covers 14 residues. Germline CDR1 reads LGHNA; CDR2 reads YSLEER. J lost 4 bases, V lost 2 bases, and 4 bases had no gene match. This sequence joins TRBV4-3 and TRBJ2-7; 8 nucleotides agree with TRBD1. This receptor was taken from a man aged 18 to 29 in good health. The sample taken for sequencing was naive CD8+ T cells sorted from blood. CDR3: CASSQIRDRYEQYF. DNA of the CDR3: TGCGCCAGCAGCCAAATAAGGGACAGGTACGAGCAGTACTTC.